The 18 T cell receptor beta chains below come from one sample, sequenced in a study of blood T cell repertoires in COVID-19. Generated by immunoSEQ multiplex PCR, the TCRdb table keeps only in-frame clones and is missing some. In the table there are 310,000 or so clones, about nine tenths of which are singletons. The sequenced sample consisted of peripheral blood. The receptor source for this set is a man aged 45-60 years with active or convalescent COVID-19.

The chain links TRBV7-9 to TRBJ2-5; tentatively, D is TRBD1 (5 bases). The CDR3 loop spans 15 amino acids. From germline, CDR1 is SEHNR and CDR2 FQNEAQ (reference sequence). Between the trimmed V and J ends, which lost 2 bases and 5 bases, there was a span of 15 bases. CDR3 region: CASSLQGGIGETQYF. CDR3 bases: TGTGCCAGCAGCTTACAGGGTGGTATCGGCGAGACCCAGTACTTC.

This chain uses TRBV12-3 or TRBV12-4 with TRBJ2-1; the match to TRBD2 covers 8 bases. The CDR3 is 13 residues long. The junction had 1 base not matched to a gene; V was cut back by 5 bases and J by 4 bases. The CDR3 protein is CASSTSGYNEQFF. In nucleotides, the CDR3 is TGTGCCAGCAGTACTAGCGGTTACAATGAGCAGTTCTTC.

The chain has TRBV7-2 and TRBJ1-2; TRBD1 agrees at 12 bases. In germline, CDR1 is SGHTA, CDR2 FQGNSA. The CDR3 totals 16 residues. The J segment lost 6 bases and the V segment lost 5 bases, leaving 10 bases of the junction unmatched. CDR3 DNA sequence: TGTGCCAGCAGCCGGGGACAGGGGGCCCTCTGGAATGGCTACACCTTC. It is translated as CASSRGQGALWNGYTF.

The chain combines TRBV2 with TRBJ2-7; 7 bases align to TRBD2. The CDR3 is 16 amino acids. CDR1 is SNHLY, CDR2 FYNNEI, per germline. V lost 0 bases, J lost 2 bases, and 7 bases stayed unmatched. The CDR3 DNA follows: TGTGCCAGCAGTGAAGCGGGAAAGCGGGGCACCTACGAGCAGTACTTC. Translated: CASSEAGKRGTYEQYF. The full variable domain, in which reference TRBV2 and TRBJ2-7 provide the parts outside the CDR3, is EPEVTQTPSHQVTQMGQEVILRCVPISNHLYFYWYRQILGQKVEFLVSFYNNEISEKSEIFDDQFSVERPDGSNFTLKIRSTKLEDSAMYFCASSEAGKRGTYEQYFGPGTRLTVT.

J is TRBJ2-1 and V is TRBV19, with 11 positions matching TRBD1. CDR3 length equals 15 residues. V was clipped by 0 bases and J by 9 bases; unmatched bases: 4. Germline V lookup: CDR1 LNHDA, CDR2 SQIVND (reference sequence). The CDR3 DNA is TGTGCCAGTAGTATAGAAGGACAGGGGGCGGGTGAGCAGTTCTTC. This codes for CASSIEGQGAGEQFF.

The gene calls are TRBV12-3 or TRBV12-4 and TRBJ2-7; D possibly corresponds to TRBD1 (6 bases). V shed 8 bases and J shed 7 bases, with 6 bases lying between them. The CDR3 has 9 residues. The CDR3 reads CASGTEQYF. The CDR3, as DNA: TGTGCCAGCGGGACAGAGCAGTACTTC.

This chain joins TRBV4-3 and TRBJ1-2, with D maybe TRBD1 (6 bases). Trimming left V 1 base short and J 5 bases short, with 14 bases between. The germline CDR1 and CDR2 sequences are LGHNA and YSLEER. The CDR3 totals 15 residues. Written as DNA, the CDR3 is TGCGCCAGCAGCCAAGGTCTCAGGGGACGGTATGGCTACACCTTC. This sequence encodes CASSQGLRGRYGYTF.

The V and J genes are TRBV7-2 and TRBJ2-2; 10 nucleotides line up with TRBD1. This CDR3 comprises 17 residues. CDR1 is SGHTA, CDR2 FQGNSA, per germline. The ends lost 3 bases at V and 5 bases at J; junction bases unmatched: 9. The CDR3 here is CASSFRPTGGLTGELFF. The CDR3 nucleotides are TGTGCCAGCAGCTTTCGCCCGACAGGGGGCTTAACCGGGGAGCTGTTTTTT.

The V call is TRBV6-1, the J call TRBJ1-2, with unresolved D. There are 15 residues in the CDR3. V was shortened by 1 base and J by 0 bases, with 9 bases between the two germline ends. In germline, CDR1 is MNHNS, CDR2 SASEGT. For the CDR3, the DNA is TGTGCCAGCAGTGAAGTCAGGAGGGCTAACTATGGCTACACCTTC. Amino acids: CASSEVRRANYGYTF.

As DNA, the CDR3 is TGTGCCACCTCAGGTGATAACTATGGCTACACCTTC. It translates to CATSGDNYGYTF. This chain connects TRBV24-1 to TRBJ1-2; no firm D call. Germline V gene sequence: CDR1 KGHDR, CDR2 SFDVKD. CDR3 size: 12 residues. The V gene lost 9 bases and the J gene lost 1 base, with 8 bases spanning the gap.

The chain carries TRBV19 and TRBJ2-1; D not certain. Trimming shortened V by 7 bases and J by 0 bases, and 13 bases separated the two germline ends. The CDR3 sequence is 15 residues long. From germline, CDR1 is LNHDA and CDR2 SQIVND (reference sequence). The chain's CDR3 is CASTHPAGSYNEQFF. CDR3 DNA sequence: TGTGCCAGTACTCATCCTGCAGGCTCCTACAATGAGCAGTTCTTC. Based on the CDR3 plus reference TRBV19 and TRBJ2-1, the full variable domain is DGGITQSPKYLFRKEGQNVTLSCEQNLNHDAMYWYRQDPGQGLRLIYYSQIVNDFQKGDIAEGYSVSREKKESFPLTVTSAQKNPTAFYLCASTHPAGSYNEQFFGPGTRLTVL.

This chain links TRBV29-1 with TRBJ2-1, with D uncertain. The ends were cut back, 2 bases at V and 8 bases at J, with 10 bases in the middle. The CDR3 has 12 residues. Germline V gene data show CDR1 as SQVTM and CDR2 as ANQGSEA. The CDR3 reads CSVELDFDEQFF. CDR3 DNA: TGCAGCGTTGAACTAGACTTCGATGAGCAGTTCTTC.

The chain couples TRBV7-9 to TRBJ2-5; D not certain. V was shortened by 1 base and J by 2 bases, with 11 bases between the two germline ends. The CDR3 sequence is 15 residues long. Germline CDR1 and CDR2: SEHNR and FQNEAQ (reference sequence). The CDR3 sequence: CASSLVFGSQETQYF. The DNA of the CDR3 is TGTGCCAGCAGCTTAGTGTTCGGGTCACAAGAGACCCAGTACTTC.

V gene TRBV6-6 combines with J gene TRBJ2-1; 7 bases are a match to TRBD1. V was clipped by 7 bases and J by 15 bases; unmatched bases: 15. CDR3 size: 13 residues. CDR1 is MNHNY and CDR2 is SVGAGI in the germline V gene (reference sequence). The CDR3: CASTNRGSDYAFF. In nucleotides, the CDR3 is TGTGCCAGCACCAACAGGGGCAGCGACTATGCGTTCTTC.

The chain is built from TRBV3-1 (or the pseudogene TRBV3-2) and TRBJ2-7; D gene ambiguous. Germline V lookup: CDR1 LGHDT, CDR2 YNNKEL (reference sequence). Trimming pared 4 bases from V and 0 bases from J, leaving 7 bases between. This CDR3 has 13 amino acids. The CDR3 protein is CASSPYTSYEQYF. CDR3 nucleotide sequence: TGTGCCAGCAGCCCCTATACCTCCTACGAGCAGTACTTC.

The gene calls are TRBV4-3 and TRBJ1-2, with 7 positions matching TRBD1. CDR1 LGHNA and CDR2 YSLEER come from the germline V gene. Trimming at V came to 4 bases and at J to 2 bases, leaving 7 bases not matched to a gene. This CDR3 has 15 amino acids. CDR3: CASSPQTGTNYGYTF. Here the CDR3 DNA reads TGCGCCAGCAGCCCACAGACAGGGACCAACTATGGCTACACCTTC.

The J gene is TRBJ2-6, the V gene TRBV7-7; 9 bases line up with TRBD1. The germline CDR1 and CDR2 sequences are SSHAT and FNYEAQ (reference sequence). The CDR3 consists of 17 residues. V trimming: 10 bases; J trimming: 0 bases; junction bases outside the gene matches: 10. The CDR3 DNA follows: TGTGCCACTGGAACAGGGGGCGTTCCCTCTGGGGCCAACGTCCTGACTTTC. This translates into CATGTGGVPSGANVLTF.

The rearrangement joins TRBV11-2 to TRBJ2-2, with a weak D call TRBD2 (5 bases). The CDR3 consists of 15 residues. The germline V gene has CDR1 SGHAT and CDR2 FQNNGV. Between the trimmed V and J ends, which lost 0 bases and 4 bases, there was a span of 9 bases. The CDR3 spells CASSLESGITGELFF. CDR3 coding DNA: TGTGCCAGCAGCTTAGAGTCGGGGATCACCGGGGAGCTGTTTTTT.